The entry that follows covers one T cell receptor beta chain sequence. The data derive from a study of blood T cell repertoires in COVID-19. CDR3 length: 16 amino acids. Original processing methods: Scientists estimated how many nucleated cells there were by amplifying reference gene primers. Here immunoSEQ multiplex PCR was the method, and the copy in TCRdb shows in-frame clones only, minus some. V, J and clone size derive from that table, while D and trimming were established from the DNA sequence. The repertoire holds about 76,000 clones, with around 84% as singletons. The receptor's source is a man between 60 and 75 years old with COVID-19, enrolled during active disease. Specimen: peripheral blood. The V gene is TRBV7-5, the J gene TRBJ2-2; no DNA check was done on the table's D call, TRBD2. TRBV7-5 is a documented pseudogene. The CDR3 loop reads CVRSLLAGGGTGELFF. For the CDR3, the DNA is TGTGTCAGAAGCTTGTTAGCGGGAGGTGGCACCGGGGAGCTGTTTTTT.